Given below is one T cell receptor (beta chain) in context. There are a few counts of this clonotype. Its antigen target is currently unknown. The record has no base qualities; no much larger clone is one base away. This sample is part of a study of early T cells in non-severe SARS-CoV-2 infection (dated by TCRdb to the early 2020s). About the study as a whole: Bulk RNA from unsorted whole blood was used for TCR sequencing, so alpha and beta chains could not be paired. General conclusions and limits of the study: VDJdb matching was skewed toward anti-spike CD8 responses and likely underestimated virus-specific expansions, missing private and CD4 specificities.

The study was a case-control design nested within a healthcare worker cohort in London, UK, with weekly nasopharyngeal swab PCR tests and blood sampling. Healthcare workers were recruited between 23 and 31 March 2020, during the week of the UK lockdown, and were followed weekly for up to 16 weeks. Library preparation used 5' RACE. The listed sequencing device is NextSeq 500. To correct for sequencing error and PCR bias, the TCR library protocol tagged individual cDNA molecules with unique molecular identifiers. Sequencing covered both TCR alpha and beta chains, and within each sample the abundances of alpha and beta sequences were tightly co-correlated. As for the authors' bioinformatics: V gene, J gene and CDR3 annotation of TCR sequences was performed with Decombinator V4. TCRs were defined as expanded if a significant change between any two time points was detected under a Poisson model with p below 0.0001. TCR abundances were normalised to the total number of TCRs sequenced per sample and expressed as counts per million. TRAV1-2 paired with TRAJ12, TRAJ20 or TRAJ33 defined MAIT TCRs, while TRAV10 paired with TRAJ18 defined iNKT TCRs. VDJdb, accessed 1 November 2021, was searched for CMV, EBV and SARS-CoV-2 annotated TCRs, excluding TCRs annotated for multiple antigens. The public sequencing data were trimmed at Q25 with fastp and processed into clonotypes with MiXCR by TCRdb, which kept only in-frame beta chains. Each entry merges the rows of one CDR3 protein and shows their most common DNA and genes. The V and J calls were not made by the authors but by TCRdb's processing. The sample contains more than 55,000 distinct CDR3 sequences, 4% to 6% of them found a single time. The top ten clones comprise more than 3% of the sample.

Per the germline V gene, MNHEY is the CDR1 and SVGAGI is the CDR2. Trimming takes 10 bases from V and 1 base from J, and the germline ends sit 13 bases apart. Reading from cysteine to phenylalanine, the CDR3 counts 14 amino acids. The only DNA kept is the CDR3, 42 bases in frame from the first base. The V gene is TRBV6-5 and the J gene is TRBJ2-2; the D gene is perhaps TRBD1 or TRBD2, each of them matching over 5 bases. The input for sequencing was whole blood, taken at baseline. The sequence was obtained from an adult who was a healthcare worker with PCR-confirmed SARS-CoV-2 infection or an uninfected control (not recorded which). The donor label of this sample is uncertain. The sequence in DNA is TGTGCCATCTCAGGGACGCTGAACACCGGGGAGCTGTTTTTT. Its protein is CAISGTLNTGELFF.